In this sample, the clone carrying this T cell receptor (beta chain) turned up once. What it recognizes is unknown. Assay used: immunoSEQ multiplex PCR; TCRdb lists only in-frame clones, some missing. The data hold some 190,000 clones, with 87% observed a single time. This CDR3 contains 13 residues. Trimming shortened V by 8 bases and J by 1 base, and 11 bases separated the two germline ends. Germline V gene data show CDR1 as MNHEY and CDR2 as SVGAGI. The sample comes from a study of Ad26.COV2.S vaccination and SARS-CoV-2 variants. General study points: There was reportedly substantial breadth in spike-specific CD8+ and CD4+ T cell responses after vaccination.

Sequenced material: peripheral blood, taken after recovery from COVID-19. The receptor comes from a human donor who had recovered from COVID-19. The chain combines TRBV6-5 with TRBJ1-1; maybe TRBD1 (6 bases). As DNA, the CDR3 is TGTGCCAGCCAGGGGAAGGGGAACACTGAAGCTTTCTTT. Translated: CASQGKGNTEAFF.